This entry describes one T cell receptor (beta chain). The antigen remains unidentified. The sort gate was single viable CD3+CD4+CD8-CD45RO+ cells for memory CD4+ T cells. CD4+ T cells were isolated by positive magnetic selection. These data come from a study of memory CD4+ T cells and cytomegalovirus serostatus. Regarding the study as a whole: About 40% of the roughly 150 known CMV-associated TCRbeta sequences appeared in CD4+ memory. CMV serostatus prediction reached median AUC about 0.95, or 0.9 with US-trained model.

Original processing methods: Out-of-frame sequences were removed, leaving 2 million to 2.5 million distinct TCRbeta sequences. Sequenced by immunoSEQ multiplex PCR; TCRdb stores in-frame clones only, minus some. D and trimming come from the DNA, and the V and J calls and clone size come from that table. This sample has approximately 50,000 clones, with roughly 77% found just once. The specimen sequenced was memory CD4+ T cells from blood. This TCR came from an adult in good health and CMV-seropositive.

CDR3 residues: CASTAADTQYF. CDR3 nucleotides: TGTGCCAGCACGGCGGCAGATACGCAGTATTTT. V gene TRBV6-6 combines with J gene TRBJ2-3, with D hard to call. CDR1 is MNHNY, CDR2 SVGAGI, per germline (reference sequence). CDR3 size: 11 residues. The germline V and J ends were trimmed by 7 bases and 4 bases, with 6 bases remaining between them.